This TCR beta chain stems from a study of OX40 agonist ivuxolimab in advanced cancers. Study-level points and caveats: Within 6 weeks, CD4+ and CD8+ blood T cells expanded clonally at 0.1 to 3.0 mg/kg.

The CDR3 length is 16 residues. Trimming pared 0 bases from V and 0 bases from J, leaving 10 bases between. From germline, CDR1 is SGHNT and CDR2 YYREEE (reference sequence). Produced via immunoSEQ multiplex PCR; TCRdb's table is partial and in-frame only. Seen here are tens of thousands of clones, over 75% observed once, and the top ten hold around 8.2%. Regarding this clone: Its cognate antigen is unknown.

Drawing of blood for sampling happened at baseline, at cycle 4 day 1, and at cycle 7 day 1. The sequences come from CD4+ or CD8+ T cells sorted from blood, collected in a trial of the OX40 agonist ivuxolimab. The sequence derives from an adult with an advanced solid tumor such as melanoma, head and neck, liver or kidney cancer. The gene calls are TRBV5-4 and TRBJ1-3; D is unresolved. CDR3 region: CASSLDRSDSGNTIYF. CDR3 coding DNA: TGTGCCAGCAGCTTGGATCGGTCGGACTCTGGAAACACCATATATTTT. Full variable domain (outside the CDR3, taken from reference TRBV5-4 and TRBJ1-3): ETGVTQSPTHLIKTRGQQVTLRCSSQSGHNTVSWYQQALGQGPQFIFQYYREEENGRGNFPPRFSGLQFPNYSSELNVNALELDDSALYLCASSLDRSDSGNTIYFGEGSWLTVV.